This T cell receptor beta chain originates from a study of cytomegalovirus exposure and HLA in healthy donors. Overall study findings and caveats: In a later analysis, 16,951 TCR beta sequences were associated with HLA alleles at 0.05 false discovery rate. Fewer N-insertions (relative to the roughly 730-donor mean) were reportedly seen in an Asian-associated ancestry cluster in a later analysis. In a later analysis, common viral pathogens appeared linked to several of the most significant clusters.

In the case of this clone: Its target is unknown.

This CDR3 comprises 13 residues. Trimming stripped 3 bases from V and 6 bases from J, with 9 bases between. Germline CDR1 and CDR2: KGHSH and LQKENI. Use of 60 Vbeta and 13 Jbeta primers characterized the PCR. The table came from immunoSEQ multiplex PCR; TCRdb's copy has only in-frame clones and leaves some out. This sample's table has 50,000 to 70,000 clones. Sequencing was done on a sample of PBMCs. This sequence joins TRBV18 and TRBJ1-5; D gene ambiguous. This receptor was identified in a woman aged 18-35 years in good health and CMV-seronegative. Here the CDR3 reads CASSPAPRQPQHF. In DNA form, the CDR3 reads TGTGCCAGCTCACCGGCACCTCGTCAGCCCCAGCATTTT.